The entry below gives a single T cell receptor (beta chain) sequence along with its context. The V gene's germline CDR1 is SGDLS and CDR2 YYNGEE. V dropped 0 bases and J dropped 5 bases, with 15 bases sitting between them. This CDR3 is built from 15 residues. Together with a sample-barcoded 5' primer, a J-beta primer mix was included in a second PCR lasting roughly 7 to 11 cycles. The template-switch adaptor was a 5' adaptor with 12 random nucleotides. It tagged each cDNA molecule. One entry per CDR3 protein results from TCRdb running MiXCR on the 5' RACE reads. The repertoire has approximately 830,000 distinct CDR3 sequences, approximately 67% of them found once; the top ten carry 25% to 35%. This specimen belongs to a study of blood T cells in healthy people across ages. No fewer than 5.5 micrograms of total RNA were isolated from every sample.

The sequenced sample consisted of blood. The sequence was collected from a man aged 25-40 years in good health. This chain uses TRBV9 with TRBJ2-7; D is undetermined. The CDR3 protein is CASSVGPYHGNEQYF. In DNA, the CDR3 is TGTGCCAGCAGCGTAGGGCCTTATCACGGAAACGAGCAGTACTTC.